This TCR beta chain stems from a study of blood T cell repertoires in COVID-19. Across the study: T cells, B-cell-depleted T cells, or PBMCs supplied cDNA or gDNA.

Authors' processing steps: Reference gene primers were amplified, and this amplification served to estimate nucleated cell counts. Generated by immunoSEQ multiplex PCR, the TCRdb table keeps only in-frame clones and is missing some. D and trimming were read from the DNA, whereas the V and J calls and clone size are those reported in that table. The sample has 130,000 to 150,000 clones; about four fifths are singletons. V lost 1 base to trimming and J lost 11 bases; unmatched junction nucleotides: 5. Germline V lookup: CDR1 SQVTM, CDR2 ANQGSEA. The CDR3 consists of 12 residues. The sequence was collected from a man aged 70 or older who had recovered from COVID-19. The chain is built from TRBV29-1 and TRBJ2-3; 8 nucleotides match TRBD2. Sequencing input: peripheral blood. CDR3 nucleotides: TGCAGCGTTGAAGGGACTAGCCCGAAGCAGTATTTT. Protein sequence: CSVEGTSPKQYF.